Listed here are 5 T cell receptor beta chains from one sample, sequenced in a study of OX40 agonist ivuxolimab in advanced cancers. Generated by immunoSEQ multiplex PCR, the TCRdb table keeps only in-frame clones and is missing some. The sample yields about 48,000 clones, about 79% seen once. The sequencing here drew on CD4+ or CD8+ T cells sorted from blood, taken in a trial of the OX40 agonist ivuxolimab. The receptors shown here come from an adult with an advanced solid tumor such as melanoma, head and neck, liver or kidney cancer.

The rearrangement uses TRBV19 and TRBJ1-2; TRBD1 matches at 9 bases. This CDR3 contains 14 residues. Germline V CDR1 and CDR2: LNHDA, SQIVND (reference sequence). V dropped 1 base and J dropped 5; count of bases not matched to a gene: 2. This chain's CDR3 is CASSIAGTGYGYTF. As DNA, the CDR3 is TGTGCCAGTAGTATAGCCGGGACAGGGTATGGCTACACCTTC.

This clone was seen a handful of times. CDR3 sequence (DNA): TGTGCCAGCTCACCCCGAGGGCCCTACGAGCAGTACTTC. Protein product: CASSPRGPYEQYF. The V and J genes are TRBV18 and TRBJ2-7, with D possibly being TRBD2 (5 bases). V was trimmed by 3 bases and J by 2 bases, leaving 8 bases between them. The CDR3 loop spans 13 amino acids. Germline V gene data show CDR1 as KGHSH and CDR2 as LQKENI. Looking up the rest from reference TRBV18 and TRBJ2-7 gives the full variable domain: NAGVMQNPRHLVRRRGQEARLRCSPMKGHSHVYWYRQLPEEGLKFMVYLQKENIIDESGMPKERFSAEFPKEGPSILRIQQVVRGDSAAYFCASSPRGPYEQYFGPGTRLTVT.

The chain links TRBV6-1 to TRBJ2-2; no firm D call. Germline-derived CDR1 and CDR2 are MNHNS and SASEGT. Trimming took 0 bases from V and 4 from J, leaving 3 bases between them. This CDR3 region has 13 residues. CDR3 amino acids: CASSEAPTGELFF. CDR3 coding DNA: TGTGCCAGCAGTGAAGCACCCACCGGGGAGCTGTTTTTT.

The chain has TRBV7-9 and TRBJ2-5; 7 bases align to TRBD1. The J call could be wrong; TRBJ2-7 is a better fit for the DNA end. In germline, CDR1 is SEHNR, CDR2 FQNEAQ (reference sequence). This CDR3 has 16 amino acids. The CDR3 loop is CASSPSTGILSYEQYF. The CDR3 nucleotides are TGTGCCAGCAGCCCTTCGACAGGGATACTCTCCTACGAGCAGTACTTC.

The chain combines TRBV5-1 with TRBJ1-1; 9 positions match TRBD1. The V gene end was trimmed by 4 bases and the J gene end by 3 bases; junction bases not matched to a gene: 4. CDR3 length equals 14 residues. The germline V gene encodes CDR1 SGHRS and CDR2 YFSETQ. This CDR3 reads CASSNGQGHTEAFF. CDR3 nucleotides: TGCGCCAGCAGCAATGGACAGGGGCACACTGAAGCTTTCTTT.